The sequence of this T cell receptor beta chain was determined in a study of cytomegalovirus exposure and HLA in healthy donors. Study-wide findings and caveats: Per published reports, the classifier diagnosed cytomegalovirus status with high specificity and sensitivity. The study recorded over 150 TCR beta chains that were cytomegalovirus-associated.

The table came from immunoSEQ multiplex PCR; TCRdb's copy has only in-frame clones and leaves some out. Of fewer than 200,000 clones listed, roughly 90% were seen once; the top ten hold about 2.3%. Comments on this clone: The antigen is undetermined.

The approximately 120-subject validation cohort, separate from the approximately 640-subject first cohort, included the donors. CDR1 is SGHNT and CDR2 is YYREEE in the germline V gene (reference sequence). The trim removed 8 bases at V and 5 bases at J, leaving 5 bases unmatched. The CDR3 is made up of 14 amino acids. This clonotype originated in a woman between 18 and 30 years old in good health and CMV-seronegative. What was sequenced was PBMCs. The rearrangement links TRBV5-4 to TRBJ2-2, with TRBD1 identical over 11 bases. Written as DNA, the CDR3 is TGTGCCAGTGGACAGGGGGCGGGAACCGGGGAGCTGTTTTTT. It translates to CASGQGAGTGELFF.